The 12 T cell receptor beta chains below were found in one sample sequenced in a study of T cells in Graves' hyperthyroidism and ophthalmopathy. Amplified TCR beta CDR3 regions derived from RNA transcripts. Using the HTBI primer set, a first-round RT-PCR was run on the TCR CDR3. TCRdb re-derived calls from the multiplex PCR reads in MiXCR, one entry per CDR3 protein. The table has a few hundred thousand distinct CDR3 sequences, 13% to 15% seen once. The source material was blood. These receptor sequences come from a woman aged 45 to 65 with Graves' hyperthyroidism that later progressed to Graves' ophthalmopathy.

This chain links TRBV4-1 with TRBJ1-4; D remains ambiguous. This CDR3 spans 11 amino acids. Germline values: CDR1 MGHRA, CDR2 YSYEKL. The ends were cut back, 11 bases at V and 8 bases at J, with 12 bases in the middle. The CDR3 nucleotides read TGCGCCCAGAGGAGAAGAGAAAAACTGTTTTTT. It translates to CAQRRREKLFF.

This clonotype has a count of ten or more. The V call is TRBV28, the J call TRBJ2-5; D is perhaps TRBD2 (6 bases). V lost 2 bases to trimming and J lost 3 bases, with 7 bases between them. CDR1 is MDHEN and CDR2 is SYDVKM in the germline V gene. The CDR3 is 13 amino acids. The CDR3 region is CASSLGGKETQYF. The CDR3 DNA sequence: TGTGCCAGCAGTTTAGGGGGGAAAGAGACCCAGTACTTC.

Worth noting for this clonotype: Compared with germline, one end of the junction differs, possibly owing to a read error. The V and J genes are TRBV12-3 or TRBV12-4 and TRBJ1-1; D is uncertain. The CDR3 runs to 13 residues. The chain's CDR3 is CASRLAGGTVAFF. CDR3 nucleotide sequence: TGTGCCAGCAGACTTGCGGGTGGCACTGTAGCTTTCTTT.

This clonotype was recorded at least ten times. The rearrangement uses TRBV29-1 and TRBJ2-7, with D unclear. The germline V and J ends were trimmed by 6 bases and 3 bases, with 12 bases remaining between them. Germline CDR1 and CDR2: SQVTM and ANQGSEA. The CDR3 extends over 12 amino acids. This CDR3 reads CSVKGADYEQYF. CDR3 in DNA: TGCAGCGTGAAAGGCGCGGACTACGAGCAGTACTTC.

This clonotype was seen a few times. The V and J genes are TRBV5-4 and TRBJ2-5; 9 nucleotides agree with TRBD2. CDR1 is SGHNT, CDR2 YYREEE, per germline (reference sequence). The CDR3 totals 17 residues. V was clipped by 1 base and J by 1 base; unmatched bases: 8. CDR3: CASSLIGGGRAQETQYF. The DNA for the CDR3 is TGTGCCAGCAGCTTGATAGGTGGCGGGAGGGCCCAAGAGACCCAGTACTTC.

In DNA, the CDR3 is TGTGCCAGCAGTGACCTCGCTAGCGGGGGTACCGGGGAGCTGTTTTTT. Translation gives CASSDLASGGTGELFF. The chain has TRBV6-2 or TRBV6-3 and TRBJ2-2, with 10 bases lining up with TRBD2. Germline CDR1 and CDR2: MNHEY and SVGEGT. The CDR3 runs 16 residues. V lost 5 bases, J lost 5 bases, and 8 bases stayed unmatched.

This clonotype has a handful of counts. A read error may explain this, as a much larger clone is one base away. This rearrangement joins TRBV24-1 to TRBJ2-1, with 8 bases aligning to TRBD2. Germline V gives CDR1 KGHDR, CDR2 SFDVKD. This CDR3 has 16 residues. The CDR3 nucleotides are TGTGCCACCGGTGATTTACCCGGGAGGGCCAGCAATGAGCAGTTCTTC. It is translated as CATGDLPGRASNEQFF.

About this clonotype: A much larger clone differs from this one at a single base, so this may be a read error. The chain is built from TRBV3-1 and TRBJ1-2, with TRBD1 as a possible D gene (6 bases). The CDR3 loop spans 14 amino acids. In germline, CDR1 is LGHDT, CDR2 YNNKEL (reference sequence). The CDR3 DNA is TGTGCCAGCGGCCACCTCGGGACACAATATGGCTACACCTTC. It encodes CASGHLGTQYGYTF. Supplemented by reference TRBV3-1 and TRBJ1-2, the full variable domain reads DTAVSQTPKYLVTQMGNDKSIKCEQNLGHDTMYWYKQDSKKFLKIMFSYNNKELIINETVPNRFSPKSPDKAHLNLHINSLELGDSAVYFCASGHLGTQYGYTFGSGTRLTVV.

The sample holds many counts of this clonotype. The chain joins TRBV5-1 to TRBJ2-7; no clear D gene. V lost 2 bases and J lost 3, with 6 bases in between. CDR3 size: 12 residues. Germline V gene sequence: CDR1 SGHRS, CDR2 YFSETQ. The CDR3 bases are TGCGCCAGCAGCTTCGACCTCTACGAGCAGTACTTC. It translates to CASSFDLYEQYF.

This clonotype has just a few counts. The J gene is TRBJ2-4, the V gene TRBV6-1; D gene unclear. The V gene's germline CDR1 is MNHNS and CDR2 SASEGT. The V gene lost 5 bases and the J gene lost 8 bases, with 10 bases spanning the gap. The length of the CDR3 is 12 residues. The CDR3 is CASSLLSDIQYF. Here the CDR3 DNA reads TGTGCCAGCAGTCTTCTATCGGACATTCAGTACTTC.

This chain's CDR3 is CASSPGARWSTEAFF. In DNA, the CDR3 is TGTGCCAGCAGCCCAGGGGCTAGGTGGAGCACTGAAGCTTTCTTT. The chain joins TRBV9 to TRBJ1-1, with a tentative D call TRBD1 (6 bases). The CDR3 sequence is 15 residues long. V gave up 4 bases and J gave up 4 bases, with 17 bases separating them. Per the germline V gene, CDR1 is SGDLS and CDR2 is YYNGEE.

This clonotype was recorded many times. The chain is built from TRBV20-1 and TRBJ2-3, with D possibly being TRBD2 (6 bases). The CDR3 is made up of 13 amino acids. The germline V and J ends were trimmed by 7 bases and 2 bases, with 13 bases remaining between them. CDR1 and CDR2 from the germline V gene are DFQATT and SNEGSKA (reference sequence). CDR3 in amino acids: CSVVGSPTDTQYF. DNA of the CDR3: TGCAGTGTAGTCGGGAGCCCCACAGATACGCAGTATTTT.